This is a list of T cell receptor beta chains from one sample in a study of T cell changes during pregnancy in multiple sclerosis. Generated by immunoSEQ multiplex PCR, the TCRdb table keeps only in-frame clones and is missing some. The sample includes approximately 97,000 clones, roughly 91% of them seen just once. Sample: peripheral blood, taken after pregnancy. Every receptor here comes from a female donor in good health, enrolled as a control in a pregnancy study. Each CDR3 is given with its conserved first and last residue. The order of the fields is CDR3 DNA, CDR3 protein, V gene, J gene, clone size, D gene. The D gene is left open where the match is weak. Clone sizes are given selectively: once, few, many, or a class where the clone is expanded.

TGTGCCAGTAGTATAGATCCGAACAGGGGAGCTTTCTTT	CASSIDPNRGAFF	TRBV19	TRBJ1-1	.	TRBD1
TGTGCCAGCAGCTTAGGCAGCCGGGGACAGTTCTTC	CASSLGSRGQFF	TRBV11-3	TRBJ2-1	.	.
TGTGCCAGCAGCTCGCGGCGGGGGAGGTATGCTAACTATGGCTACACCTTC	CASSSRRGRYANYGYTF	TRBV9	TRBJ1-2	.	.
TGTGCCAGCAGCCAATCCGATGACAGGGAAATGATAAAAGCGGAGGATGAAAAACTGTTTTTT	CASSQSDDREMIKAEDEKLFF	TRBV14	TRBJ1-4	once	TRBD1
TGTGCCAGCAGTGTGACAGGCTATGGCTACACCTTC	CASSVTGYGYTF	TRBV6-1	TRBJ1-2	.	.
TGTGCCAGCAGTTTTGGGGCCACAGATACGCAGTATTTT	CASSFGATDTQYF	TRBV25-1	TRBJ2-3	.	.
TGTGCCAGCAGCGACAGGGTCTCGCAGTATTTT	CASSDRVSQYF	TRBV7-8	TRBJ2-3	.	TRBD1
TGTGCCAGCAGCTTGGGCCAGCAAGAGACCCAGTACTTC	CASSLGQQETQYF	TRBV5-4	TRBJ2-5	once	.
TGTGCCAGCAACGGAGGGACAGGGAACACTGAAGCTTTCTTT	CASNGGTGNTEAFF	TRBV21-1	TRBJ1-1	.	.
TGTGCCAGCAGCTTACAGGGAGACAGAGATCAGCCCCAGCATTTT	CASSLQGDRDQPQHF	TRBV6-5	TRBJ1-5	.	.
TGTGCCAGCAGTTACTTACGGGATCAGCCCCAGCATTTT	CASSYLRDQPQHF	TRBV6-5	TRBJ1-5	.	.
TGTGCCAGCAGTGACAGGGTCGCTTATACGCAGTATTTT	CASSDRVAYTQYF	TRBV27	TRBJ2-3	few	TRBD1
TGTGCCAGCAGACCGACAAACACCGGGGAGCTGTTTTTT	CASRPTNTGELFF	TRBV7-3	TRBJ2-2	.	.
TGTGCCAGCAGTTTATTTGGTCGGGGGGACTCCTACAATGAGCAGTTCTTC	CASSLFGRGDSYNEQFF	TRBV27	TRBJ2-1	.	TRBD2
TGTGCCAGTAGTATGGACAGTAATCAGCCCCAGCATTTT	CASSMDSNQPQHF	TRBV19	TRBJ1-5	.	.
TGTGCCAGCAACCGGCAGGCCCGTAATTCACCCCTCCACTTT	CASNRQARNSPLHF	TRBV28	TRBJ1-6	.	.
TGTGCCAGCAGGTCGTCGGGCTCTGGAAACACCATATATTTT	CASRSSGSGNTIYF	TRBV27	TRBJ1-3	.	.
TGTGCCAGCAGCCTCGACATTAATGTCCGCATCTACACCTTC	CASSLDINVRIYTF	TRBV6-5	TRBJ1-2	once	.
TGCGCCAGCAGCCAAGATTACAACAGGGGGCCGGACACCATATATTTT	CASSQDYNRGPDTIYF	TRBV4-1	TRBJ1-3	.	TRBD1
TGTGCCACGCTCGATGAGCCGGCCGGGGAGCTGTTTTTT	CATLDEPAGELFF	TRBV6-4	TRBJ2-2	.	.
TGTGCCAGCAGCTATGGGACAGGGGCCTACGAGCAGTACTTC	CASSYGTGAYEQYF	TRBV5-5	TRBJ2-7	.	TRBD1
TGTGCCAGCAGCGTAGCCGTTCAAGAGACCCAGTACTTC	CASSVAVQETQYF	TRBV9	TRBJ2-5	.	.
TGCGCCAGCAGCCTCGGGATGGGCGCGGCCGGGAGCGGGGAGCTGTTTTTT	CASSLGMGAAGSGELFF	TRBV4-3	TRBJ2-2	.	.
TGTGCCAGCAGAGAGACACGCACAGATACGCAGTATTTT	CASRETRTDTQYF	TRBV2	TRBJ2-3	once	.
TGTGCCAGTAGTCCCGGGTCCCTAATTATCTCTGGAAACACCATATATTTT	CASSPGSLIISGNTIYF	TRBV19	TRBJ1-3	.	.
TGTGCCTGGAGTACCACAGGTCCAGATACGCAGTATTTT	CAWSTTGPDTQYF	TRBV30	TRBJ2-3	.	.
TGTGCCAGCAGCCAAGAGACTCCGGGTTTTCAGCCCCAGCATTTT	CASSQETPGFQPQHF	TRBV4-2	TRBJ1-5	.	.
TGTGCCAGCAGCCCGGGGAGGGTTGCCGGGGAGCTGTTTTTT	CASSPGRVAGELFF	TRBV7-2	TRBJ2-2	.	TRBD2
TGTGCCAGCTCACCATACCGGGATAACCAGCCCCAGCATTTT	CASSPYRDNQPQHF	TRBV18	TRBJ1-5	.	.
TGTGCCAGCAGCTTAGGACAGGGCAACGAGCAGTACTTC	CASSLGQGNEQYF	TRBV7-3	TRBJ2-7	.	TRBD1
TGTGCCAGCAGCGGCCGGGACAGAGCTTTCATTGAGCAGTTCTTC	CASSGRDRAFIEQFF	TRBV9	TRBJ2-1	once	TRBD1
TGTGCCAGCAGCACAGACACGGGAGGCGAGCAGTACTTC	CASSTDTGGEQYF	TRBV9	TRBJ2-7	.	TRBD2
TGTGCCAGCACCCTACTAGCGGTGGGCGGGGAGCTGTTTTTT	CASTLLAVGGELFF	TRBV5-5	TRBJ2-2	.	TRBD2
TGTGCCAGCAGACTCGGACAGGGATTTTACAATGAGCAGTTCTTC	CASRLGQGFYNEQFF	TRBV2	TRBJ2-1	.	TRBD1
TGTGCCAGCAGTAACCAACAGGGGGCGTGGGAAAAACTGTTTTTT	CASSNQQGAWEKLFF	TRBV6-5	TRBJ1-4	.	TRBD1
TGCGCCAGCAGCTTGGGGGGGCCGGGGGAGACCCAGTACTTC	CASSLGGPGETQYF	TRBV5-1	TRBJ2-5	few	.
TGTGCCAGCTCGCTCAAGCGGGGGGGCTTAACAGATACGCAGTATTTT	CASSLKRGGLTDTQYF	TRBV18	TRBJ2-3	.	TRBD2
TGTGCCAGCAGCCAAGATCTGAGGGGGCAGGGTGGCTACACCTTC	CASSQDLRGQGGYTF	TRBV4-2	TRBJ1-2	.	TRBD1
TGTGCCAGCAGCTCTATCTCAGGGGGAAGCACAGATACGCAGTATTTT	CASSSISGGSTDTQYF	TRBV5-6	TRBJ2-3	.	TRBD1
TGTGCCAGTACGGCACAGGGGCTTAGCACAGATACGCAGTATTTT	CASTAQGLSTDTQYF	TRBV19	TRBJ2-3	.	TRBD1